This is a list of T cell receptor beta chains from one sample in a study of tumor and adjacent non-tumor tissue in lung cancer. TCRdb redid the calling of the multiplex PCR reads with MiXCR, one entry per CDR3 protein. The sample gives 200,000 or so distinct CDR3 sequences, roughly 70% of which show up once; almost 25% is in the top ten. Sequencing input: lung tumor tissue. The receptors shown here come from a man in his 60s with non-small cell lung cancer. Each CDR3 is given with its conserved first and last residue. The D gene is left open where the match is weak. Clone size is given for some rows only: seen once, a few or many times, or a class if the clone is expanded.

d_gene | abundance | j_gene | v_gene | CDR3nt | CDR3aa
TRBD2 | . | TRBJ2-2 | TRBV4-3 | TGCGCCAGCAGCCAAGAATTCAGAACGAACAGCGGGGTGCTGTTTTTT | CASSQEFRTNSGVLFF
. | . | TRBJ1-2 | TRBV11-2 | TGTGCCAGCAGTTTAATGGGGCTGGGATACACCTTC | CASSLMGLGYTF
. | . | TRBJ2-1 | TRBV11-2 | TGTGCCAGCAGCCGGGTAGGAGGCTGCGATGAGCAGTTCTTC | CASSRVGGCDEQFF
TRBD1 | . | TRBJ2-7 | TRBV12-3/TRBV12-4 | TGTACCAACAGCTTAGGGACAGGAGGGTGGATGGGCGCGCAGTACTTC | CTNSLGTGGWMGAQYF
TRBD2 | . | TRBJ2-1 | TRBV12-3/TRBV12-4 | TGTGCCAGCAGTCTAAGACTAGCCCATGAGCAGTTCTTC | CASSLRLAHEQFF
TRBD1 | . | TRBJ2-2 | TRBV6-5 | TGTGCCAGCAGCCCGACAGGGGACTGGACCGGGGAGACGTTTTTT | CASSPTGDWTGETFF
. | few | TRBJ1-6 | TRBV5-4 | TGTGCCAGCAGCTTGTTGGAGGGCACCTATAATTCACCCCTCCACTTT | CASSLLEGTYNSPLHF
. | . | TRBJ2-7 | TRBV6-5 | TGTGCAGGCAACCAGGGTTACGAGCAGTACTTC | CAGNQGYEQYF
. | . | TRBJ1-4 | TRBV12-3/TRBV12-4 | TGTGCCAGCAGTTTACAAGCAACTAGTAAAAAACTGTTTTTT | CASSLQATSKKLFF
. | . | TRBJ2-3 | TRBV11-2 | TGTGCCAGCACCAAATACAGGGATCAGCCCCAGTATTTT | CASTKYRDQPQYF
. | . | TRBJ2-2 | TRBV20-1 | TGCAGTGCTAAAGTCGGGGCCAACACCGGGGAGCTGTTTTTT | CSAKVGANTGELFF
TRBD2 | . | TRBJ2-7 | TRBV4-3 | TGCGCCAGCAGCCCCGGACTAGGGTACTACGAGCAGTACTTC | CASSPGLGYYEQYF
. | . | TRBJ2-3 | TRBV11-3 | TGTGCCGGCAGCTTTGGGCTAGTCGGCACAGATACGGAGTATTTT | CAGSFGLVGTDTEYF
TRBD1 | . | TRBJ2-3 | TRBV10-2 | TGCGCCAGCAGTTTCCGGGACAGTGCCTTCGGTGCGCAGTATTTT | CASSFRDSAFGAQYF
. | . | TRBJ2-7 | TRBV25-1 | TGTGCCAGCATTGGGGGGGCGAGACTAGAGCAGTACTTC | CASIGGARLEQYF
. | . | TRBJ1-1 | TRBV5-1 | TGCGCCAGCAGCCCTGCCAATGGGGACATGAACACTGAAGCTTTCTTT | CASSPANGDMNTEAFF
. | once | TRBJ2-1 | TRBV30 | TGTGCCTGGAGTGTAGGGATATCACCAGTCGATGAGCAGTTCTTC | CAWSVGISPVDEQFF
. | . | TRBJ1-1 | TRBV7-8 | TGTGCCAGTAACTTAGCCGCAGCTATGAACACTGAAGCTTTCTTT | CASNLAAAMNTEAFF
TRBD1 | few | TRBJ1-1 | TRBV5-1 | TGCGCCAGCAGTTCCGGGACAGGGAACACTGAAGCTTTCTTT | CASSSGTGNTEAFF
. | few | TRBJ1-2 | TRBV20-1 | TGCAGTGCTAGAGAGGGAGGGGGGGGCTACACCTTC | CSAREGGGGYTF
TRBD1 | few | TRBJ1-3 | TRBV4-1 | TGCGCCAGCAGCCGGATCTCCGCCGGGACAGCCTCCTCTGGAAACACCATATATTTT | CASSRISAGTASSGNTIYF
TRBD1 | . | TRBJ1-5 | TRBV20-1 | TGCAGTGCTAGTTCCGGGACAGGGTGGCAGCCCCAGCATTTT | CSASSGTGWQPQHF
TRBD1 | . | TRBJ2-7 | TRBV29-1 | TGCAGCGTCGAACTACAGGGGCGCTGGCAGTACTTC | CSVELQGRWQYF
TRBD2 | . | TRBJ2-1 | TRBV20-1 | TGCAGTGCTAGTTCAGGCGGGAGCTCCTACAATGAGCAGATCTTC | CSASSGGSSYNEQIF
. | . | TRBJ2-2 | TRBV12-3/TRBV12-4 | TGTGCCAGCAGCCTTAGGACAGTCGGGGGGGAGCTGTTTTTT | CASSLRTVGGELFF
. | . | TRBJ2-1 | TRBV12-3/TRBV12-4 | TGCGCCAGCAGTTTAGCCGGGATACTCCTCAATGAGCAGTTCTTC | CASSLAGILLNEQFF
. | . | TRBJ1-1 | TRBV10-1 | TGCGCCAGCAGTGACTCGGGAATGGGCACTGAAGCTTTCTTT | CASSDSGMGTEAFF
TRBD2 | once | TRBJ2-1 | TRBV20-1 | TGCAGTGCTAATCCTAACGGGAGGGTCTATGAGCAGTTCTTC | CSANPNGRVYEQFF
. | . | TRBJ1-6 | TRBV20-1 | TGCAGTGCTAGAGATCGCCGGGGGCACTGTAATTCACCCCTCCACTTT | CSARDRRGHCNSPLHF
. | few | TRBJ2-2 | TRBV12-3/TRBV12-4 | TGTGCCAGCAGTTCTCGGACAATCAACACCGGGGAGCTGTTTTTT | CASSSRTINTGELFF
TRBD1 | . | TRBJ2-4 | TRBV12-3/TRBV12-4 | TGTGCCAGTAGTTTATCCCGACAGGGGGAAGCCAAAAACATTCAGTACTTC | CASSLSRQGEAKNIQYF
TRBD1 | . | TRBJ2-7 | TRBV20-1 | TGCAGTGCCGCCACAGGGGCAGTCGGAATCTACGAGCAGTACTTC | CSAATGAVGIYEQYF
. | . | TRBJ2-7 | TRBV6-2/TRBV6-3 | TGTGCCAGCATGGCACGGGACTCCTACGAGCAGTACTTC | CASMARDSYEQYF
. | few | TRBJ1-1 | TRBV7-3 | TGTGCCAGCAGCTCCCGACGGGTTATAGACACTGAAGCTTTCTTT | CASSSRRVIDTEAFF
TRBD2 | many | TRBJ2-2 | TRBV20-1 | TGCAGTGCTAGAGAGGTTAGCGGGAGGGCGGCCACCGGGGAGCTGTTTTTT | CSAREVSGRAATGELFF
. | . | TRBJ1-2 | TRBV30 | TGTGCCTGGAGCCAGACCCTTCTTGGCTACACCTTC | CAWSQTLLGYTF
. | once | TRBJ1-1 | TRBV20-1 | TGCAGTGCTAAGGAGGGCGGGGGCTACACTGAAGCTTTCTTT | CSAKEGGGYTEAFF
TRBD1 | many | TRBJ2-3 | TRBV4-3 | TGCGCCAGCAGTCTCGGGACAGGGGGGTCGGATACGCAGTATTTT | CASSLGTGGSDTQYF
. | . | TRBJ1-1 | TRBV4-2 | TGTGCCAGCAACCAAGACCTGGAGTACACTGAAGCTTTCTTT | CASNQDLEYTEAFF
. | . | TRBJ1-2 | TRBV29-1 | TGCAGTCTTGAAGCCATGACCGGGGTTCAGGGTGGCTACACCTTC | CSLEAMTGVQGGYTF
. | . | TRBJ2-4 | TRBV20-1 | TGCAGTGCTCCTACTAGTGGGGGAGCCAAAAGCATTCAGTACTTC | CSAPTSGGAKSIQYF
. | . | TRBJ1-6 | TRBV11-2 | TGTGTCAACAGCTTAGGAGGGGACAATAATTCACCCTTCCACTTT | CVNSLGGDNNSPFHF
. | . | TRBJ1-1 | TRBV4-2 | TGTGCCAGTAGCCAAAAGATAGGGGCTGGGTTGAACACTGAAGCTTTCTTT | CASSQKIGAGLNTEAFF
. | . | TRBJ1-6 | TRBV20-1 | TGCAATGCTAGAGATACCCGGCAGGGTGATTCACCCCTCCACTTT | CNARDTRQGDSPLHF
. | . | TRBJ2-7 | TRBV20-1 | TGCAGTGCTAGCTCCGGGCCCTACGAGGAGTACTTC | CSASSGPYEEYF
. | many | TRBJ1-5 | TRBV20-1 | TGCAGTGCTAGACCCGGTTATAGCAATCAGCCCCAGCATTTT | CSARPGYSNQPQHF
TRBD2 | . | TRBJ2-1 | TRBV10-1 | TGCGCCAGCAACGCTGGGACTAGTCGGAATGAGCAGTTCTTC | CASNAGTSRNEQFF
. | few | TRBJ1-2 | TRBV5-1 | TGCGCCAGCAGCTTGGAAGATTCCTATGGCTACACCTTC | CASSLEDSYGYTF
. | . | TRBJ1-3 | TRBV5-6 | TGTGCCAGCAGCTCGAAAGACCATGTAGAGACCATATATTTT | CASSSKDHVETIYF
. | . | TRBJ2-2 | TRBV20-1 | TGCTGTGCTAGAGCAGGGACCCTTTGGGGTGAGGAGCTGTTTTTT | CCARAGTLWGEELFF
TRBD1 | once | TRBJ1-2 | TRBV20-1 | TGCAGTGCTTTTCCGGGACAGGGGGCCTTTGGCTACACCTTC | CSAFPGQGAFGYTF
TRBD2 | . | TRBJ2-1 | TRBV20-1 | TGCAGTGGTATTAGCGGGTCCGACGATGACCAGTTCTTC | CSGISGSDDDQFF
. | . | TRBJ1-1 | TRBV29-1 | TGCAGCGTTAAAGGTGGATCCGATGATGCTTTCTTT | CSVKGGSDDAFF
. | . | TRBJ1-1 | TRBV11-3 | TGTGCCCGCAGCGGACGATCAGGGACCGTTGACACTGAAGCTTTCTTT | CARSGRSGTVDTEAFF
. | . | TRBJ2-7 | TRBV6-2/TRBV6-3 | TGTGTGAGCAGAGGGACAACCTACTACGAGCACTACTTC | CVSRGTTYYEHYF
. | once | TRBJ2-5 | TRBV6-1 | TGTGCCAGCAATGAAGTTGGCGGGGAGCAAGAGACCCAGTACTTC | CASNEVGGEQETQYF
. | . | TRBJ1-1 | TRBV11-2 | TGTGCCATCAGCCCCAGGGCTATGAACTCTGAAGCTTTCTTT | CAISPRAMNSEAFF
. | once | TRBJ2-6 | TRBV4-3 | TGCGCCAGCAGCCAAGAGGCGGTGCCTGGGGCCAGCGTCATGACTTTC | CASSQEAVPGASVMTF
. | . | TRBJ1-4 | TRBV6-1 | TGTGCCAGCAGTGCATCACTGGGGGGCGCAACTAATGAAAAACTGTTTTTT | CASSASLGGATNEKLFF